What follows are 14 T cell receptor beta chains derived from one specimen sequenced in a study of blood T cell repertoires in COVID-19. Sequencing used immunoSEQ multiplex PCR; TCRdb keeps in-frame clones, though not all of them. The sample shows around 300,000 clones, around nine tenths of them seen only once. The sample was PBMCs or T cells enriched from blood (not recorded which). The source is a woman younger than 30 who had recovered from COVID-19.

This sequence joins TRBV10-3 and TRBJ2-1; 12 bases align to TRBD2. The CDR3 is made up of 16 amino acids. CDR1 and CDR2 (germline): ENHRY, SYGVKD. Unmatched junction bases numbered 4, after V lost 2 bases and J lost 5 bases. The CDR3 sequence is CAISEALAGGDNEQFF. CDR3 bases: TGTGCCATCAGTGAGGCACTAGCGGGGGGCGACAATGAGCAGTTCTTC.

By share, this clone counts as medium-sized. The sample contains more than one DNA sequence encoding this CDR3. The genes are TRBV7-9 and TRBJ1-1; possible D gene TRBD1, 6 bases. Germline assignment: CDR1 SEHNR and CDR2 FQNEAQ (reference sequence). CDR3 length: 14 residues. V was shortened by 1 base and J by 0 bases, with 6 bases between the two germline ends. CDR3 residues: CASSLGGLNTEAFF. Here the CDR3 DNA reads TGTGCCAGCAGCTTAGGGGGGCTGAACACTGAAGCTTTCTTT.

The genes are TRBV7-9 and TRBJ1-2; TRBD1 aligns across 8 bases. The CDR3 spans 14 residues. Germline trimming cut 3 bases from V and 4 bases from J; bases unmatched to any gene: 4. Germline loops: CDR1 SEHNR, CDR2 FQNEAQ (reference sequence). The CDR3 loop is CASSFDRGPYGYTF. Here the CDR3 DNA reads TGTGCCAGCAGCTTCGACAGGGGTCCCTATGGCTACACCTTC. Using reference TRBV7-9 and TRBJ1-2 for the parts outside the CDR3, the full variable domain is DTGVSQNPRHKITKRGQNVTFRCDPISEHNRLYWYRQTLGQGPEFLTYFQNEAQLEKSRLLSDRFSAERPKGSFSTLEIQRTEQGDSAMYLCASSFDRGPYGYTFGSGTRLTVV.

This sequence joins TRBV28 and TRBJ1-2, with unresolved D. This CDR3 spans 14 amino acids. CDR1 is MDHEN and CDR2 is SYDVKM in the germline V gene. Trimming removed 5 bases at V and 7 bases at J, with 17 bases between. CDR3 sequence: CASSEVSGIRGYTF. CDR3 nucleotides: TGTGCCAGCAGTGAAGTCAGCGGTATCCGTGGCTACACCTTC.

The chain combines TRBV19 with TRBJ1-5, with D possibly being TRBD1 (6 bases). Trimming removed 1 base from V and 1 base from J, with 8 bases in between. Per the germline V gene, CDR1 is LNHDA and CDR2 is SQIVND (reference sequence). CDR3 size: 15 residues. CDR3 in amino acids: CASSIAGDSNQPQHF. The CDR3 nucleotides are TGTGCCAGTAGTATAGCAGGGGACAGCAATCAGCCCCAGCATTTT.

The chain has TRBV28 and TRBJ2-3; possible D gene TRBD1, 5 bases. Trimming shortened V by 3 bases and J by 4 bases, and 17 bases separated the two germline ends. This CDR3 is built from 16 residues. Germline CDR1 MDHEN, CDR2 SYDVKM. The CDR3 nucleotides read TGTGCCAGCAGTTTCCAGGGTTTTAGTCAGTCAGATACGCAGTATTTT. Protein sequence: CASSFQGFSQSDTQYF.

This clone showed up just once. The V and J genes are TRBV3-1 (or the pseudogene TRBV3-2) and TRBJ2-1, with 8 positions matching TRBD2. V dropped 4 bases and J dropped 0; count of bases not matched to a gene: 8. Germline V gene sequence: CDR1 LGHDT, CDR2 YNNKEL (reference sequence). There are 17 residues in the CDR3. The CDR3 loop is CASSLTGGRSSYNEQFF. The CDR3 nucleotides read TGTGCCAGCAGCCTAACAGGCGGGAGGAGCTCCTACAATGAGCAGTTCTTC.

The chain is built from TRBV28 and TRBJ2-3, with 8 bases lining up with TRBD1. This CDR3 comprises 15 residues. Unmatched junction bases numbered 8, after V lost 5 bases and J lost 4 bases. Looked up from germline, CDR1 is MDHEN and CDR2 is SYDVKM. The CDR3 reads CASSLRTGFADTQYF. The CDR3, as DNA: TGTGCCAGCAGTCTCCGGACAGGGTTCGCAGATACGCAGTATTTT.

The chain couples TRBV7-3 to TRBJ2-7, with 7 bases identical to TRBD1. Germline lookup yields CDR1 SGHTA and CDR2 FQGTGA. Trimming removed 5 bases from V and 2 bases from J; junction bases left unmatched: 6. The CDR3 length is 14 residues. The CDR3 spells CASSRDSLTYEQYF. CDR3 bases: TGTGCCAGCAGCCGGGACAGTTTAACCTACGAGCAGTACTTC.

This chain connects TRBV27 to TRBJ2-5; 7 bases agree with TRBD2. Germline CDR1 MNHEY, CDR2 SMNVEV (reference sequence). The V gene end was trimmed by 6 bases and the J gene end by 5 bases; junction bases not matched to a gene: 9. This CDR3 has 14 amino acids. In nucleotides, the CDR3 is TGTGCCAGCAGCCCACCGGGGGGTTGGGAGACCCAGTACTTC. Its translation: CASSPPGGWETQYF.

The chain uses TRBV10-3 and TRBJ1-4; 7 positions match TRBD1. The CDR3 runs 14 residues. Trimming cost V 3 bases and J 6 bases; bases outside gene matches: 4. The germline gives CDR1 ENHRY, CDR2 SYGVKD. The DNA of the CDR3 is TGTGCCATCAGTGACCCCGGGACAGATGAAAAACTGTTTTTT. It translates to CAISDPGTDEKLFF.

DNA for the CDR3: TGTGCCAGCAGCTTAAGCGGGGGCCGAACCTACGAGCAGTACTTC. Its protein product is CASSLSGGRTYEQYF. The rearrangement joins TRBV11-3 to TRBJ2-7; 8 bases align to TRBD2. The CDR3 has 15 residues. The germline V gene encodes CDR1 SGHNT and CDR2 YENEEA. V lost 2 bases, J lost 2 bases, and 5 bases stayed unmatched.

The V and J genes are TRBV10-3 and TRBJ2-3; 7 nucleotides agree with TRBD2. The CDR3 is 16 residues long. V shed 0 bases, J shed 1 base, and the junction held 4 bases outside the gene matches. The germline CDR1 and CDR2 sequences are ENHRY and SYGVKD. The CDR3 spells CAISESFSGGTDTQYF. CDR3 DNA sequence: TGTGCCATCAGTGAGTCGTTCAGCGGGGGCACAGATACGCAGTATTTT.

The chain employs TRBV11-2 and TRBJ2-1, with TRBD2 identical over 8 bases. This CDR3 is built from 17 residues. Germline V gene data show CDR1 as SGHAT and CDR2 as FQNNGV. Unmatched junction bases numbered 12, after V lost 2 bases and J lost 6 bases. The DNA for the CDR3 is TGTGCCAGCAGCTTACCTATAGCGGGGAGGGGGGCCAATGAGCAGTTCTTC. This sequence encodes CASSLPIAGRGANEQFF.